This T cell receptor beta chain was profiled in a study of beta chain features in type 1 diabetes. Study results and caveats: Shortening that was moderate but significant affected the TCRB CDR3s of Type 1 diabetes patients in all four CD4+ subsets.

This clone turned up a few times. The target antigen is unknown. Expressed TCRB transcripts were sequenced because the isolated RNA had all been reverse transcribed beforehand. Sequenced by immunoSEQ multiplex PCR; TCRdb stores in-frame clones only, minus some. The sample yields around 600,000 clones, around 12% seen once. The CDR3 loop spans 14 amino acids. V was shortened by 3 bases and J by 5 bases, with 10 bases between the two germline ends. Germline CDR1 is ENHRY and CDR2 is SYGVKD. Sequenced: naive CD4+ T cells from blood. The chain joins TRBV10-3 to TRBJ1-4, with D possibly matching TRBD1 (5 bases). This TCR derives from a man in his thirties or forties with type 1 diabetes. CDR3 region: CAISDQGLNEKLFF. CDR3 coding DNA: TGTGCCATCAGTGACCAGGGTCTAAATGAAAAACTGTTTTTT.